Below, 21 T cell receptor beta chains from the same sample are listed, as sequenced in a study of blood T cell repertoires in COVID-19. Using immunoSEQ multiplex PCR, the repertoire was profiled, and TCRdb retains in-frame clones only, with some absent. The table lists around 150,000 clones, 80% of them singletons. The sample consisted of PBMCs or T cells enriched from blood (not recorded which). Receptors were obtained from a woman aged 60 to 75 who had recovered from COVID-19.

V gene TRBV2 combines with J gene TRBJ2-5, with D possibly matching TRBD2 (5 bases). Germline V gene lookup returns CDR1 SNHLY and CDR2 FYNNEI. Deletions cut 2 bases from V and 7 bases from J, with 11 bases between. This CDR3 is 13 amino acids long. Here the CDR3 DNA reads TGTGCCAGCAGTGAAAACACCCGGGGGACCCAGTACTTC. It yields the protein CASSENTRGTQYF.

A note on this clone: Other DNA variants within this sample encode the same CDR3. This chain uses TRBV19 with TRBJ1-5; D is possibly TRBD1 (5 bases). Germline V gene sequence: CDR1 LNHDA, CDR2 SQIVND (reference sequence). The V gene lost 3 bases and the J gene lost 4 bases, with 7 bases spanning the gap. The length of the CDR3 is 13 residues. The CDR3 DNA reads as TGTGCCAGTAGTATCGGGGGGAATCAGCCCCAGCATTTT. Its translation is CASSIGGNQPQHF. The entire variable domain, with the rest obtained from reference TRBV19 and TRBJ1-5, is as follows: DGGITQSPKYLFRKEGQNVTLSCEQNLNHDAMYWYRQDPGQGLRLIYYSQIVNDFQKGDIAEGYSVSREKKESFPLTVTSAQKNPTAFYLCASSIGGNQPQHFGDGTRLSIL.

The sample holds one count of this clone. This chain connects TRBV2 to TRBJ1-5; TRBD1 aligns across 9 bases. CDR3 length: 16 amino acids. Germline values: CDR1 SNHLY, CDR2 FYNNEI. J gave up 2 bases and V 6 bases, and 8 bases lay outside the gene matches. For the CDR3, the DNA is TGTGCCAGCAGACTCACAGGGGGCGCGGGCAATCAGCCCCAGCATTTT. Translated: CASRLTGGAGNQPQHF.

This clone appeared once. V is TRBV7-4 and J is TRBJ1-3; 8 nucleotides agree with TRBD1. Germline CDR1 and CDR2: SGHVT and SQSDAQ. V lost 2 bases, J lost 7 bases, and 10 bases stayed unmatched. This CDR3 comprises 16 residues. The CDR3 reads CASSLSYYRGGNTIYF. Here the CDR3 DNA reads TGTGCCAGCAGCTTATCATACTACAGGGGGGGCAACACCATATATTTT.

The genes are TRBV30 and TRBJ2-5; 7 bases map to TRBD1. V lost 0 bases, J lost 2 bases, and 15 bases stayed unmatched. This CDR3 is 18 amino acids long. In germline, CDR1 is GTSNPN, CDR2 SVGIG (reference sequence). The CDR3 here is CAWSVDRVKSKPQETQYF. For the CDR3, the DNA is TGTGCCTGGAGTGTAGACAGGGTAAAGTCCAAACCTCAAGAGACCCAGTACTTC.

A few counts support this clone. The J gene is TRBJ2-7, the V gene TRBV30; D is uncertain. Trimming stripped 3 bases from V and 0 bases from J, with 12 bases between. Looked up from germline, CDR1 is GTSNPN and CDR2 is SVGIG (reference sequence). The CDR3 is 14 residues long. CDR3 region: CAWSYPARSYEQYF. CDR3 bases: TGTGCCTGGAGCTACCCCGCCCGCTCCTACGAGCAGTACTTC.

The sample holds a few counts of this clone. This sequence joins TRBV14 and TRBJ2-7, with D perhaps matching TRBD1 (6 bases). V shed 10 bases and J shed 3 bases, with 19 bases lying between them. CDR3 length: 14 amino acids. Germline lookup yields CDR1 SGHDN and CDR2 FVKESK. This chain's CDR3 is CATPGHQIGYEQYF. The CDR3 region has the DNA TGTGCCACCCCGGGACACCAGATAGGCTACGAGCAGTACTTC.

The chain combines TRBV29-1 with TRBJ2-6; D is uncertain. The CDR3 covers 15 residues. V was cut by 4 bases and J by 4 bases, with 14 bases left in between. The germline V gene encodes CDR1 SQVTM and CDR2 ANQGSEA. The CDR3 bases are TGCAGCGTTGCCGGAACGGGTTTCGGGGCCAACGTCCTGACTTTC. Translating it yields CSVAGTGFGANVLTF.

The chain is built from TRBV5-1 and TRBJ1-1; the D gene is possibly TRBD1 (5 bases). V lost 6 bases and J 0 bases, leaving 12 bases between the germline ends. Per germline, CDR1 SGHRS and CDR2 YFSETQ. The CDR3 sequence is 14 residues long. The CDR3 DNA follows: TGCGCCAGCATCCCGGGACTGATGAACACTGAAGCTTTCTTT. Amino acids: CASIPGLMNTEAFF. The variable domain in full, completed from reference TRBV5-1 and TRBJ1-1, reads KAGVTQTPRYLIKTRGQQVTLSCSPISGHRSVSWYQQTPGQGLQFLFEYFSETQRNKGNFPGRFSGRQFSNSRSEMNVSTLELGDSALYLCASIPGLMNTEAFFGQGTRLTVV.

This clone was observed a single time. The rearrangement links TRBV5-1 to TRBJ2-7, with D possibly TRBD1 on 5 matching bases. This CDR3 comprises 14 residues. Trimming left V 1 base short and J 2 bases short, with 10 bases between. Germline CDR1 SGHRS, CDR2 YFSETQ. CDR3 DNA: TGCGCCAGCAGCTTGACAGGTATCCCCTACGAGCAGTACTTC. Translated: CASSLTGIPYEQYF. Full variable domain (outside the CDR3, taken from reference TRBV5-1 and TRBJ2-7): KAGVTQTPRYLIKTRGQQVTLSCSPISGHRSVSWYQQTPGQGLQFLFEYFSETQRNKGNFPGRFSGRQFSNSRSEMNVSTLELGDSALYLCASSLTGIPYEQYFGPGTRLTVT.

V gene TRBV18 combines with J gene TRBJ1-1; TRBD1 might be the D (6 bases). The CDR3 extends over 15 amino acids. With 2 bases removed from V and 5 bases from J, the gap between germline ends came to 15 bases. Germline V CDR1 and CDR2: KGHSH, LQKENI. CDR3 loop: CASSPAGARNTEAFF. The CDR3 coding sequence is TGTGCCAGCTCACCAGCGGGGGCTCGGAATACTGAAGCTTTCTTT.

This chain connects TRBV7-2 to TRBJ2-7; TRBD2 might be the D (6 bases). This CDR3 has 14 residues. V was clipped by 5 bases and J by 4 bases, with 15 bases between them. Germline V gene lookup returns CDR1 SGHTA and CDR2 FQGNSA. The CDR3 DNA reads TGTGCCAGCAGCCTCTATACTGCGGGGTACGAGCAGTACTTC. Residues: CASSLYTAGYEQYF.

V gene TRBV23-1 combines with J gene TRBJ2-4; D ambiguous. TRBV23-1 falls under the ORF class, with uncertain function. Trimming pared 4 bases from V and 12 bases from J, leaving 13 bases between. The CDR3 runs 12 residues. The CDR3 protein is CASSLHLPSQYF. DNA for the CDR3: TGCGCCAGCAGTCTCCACCTCCCCAGTCAGTACTTC.

This rearrangement joins TRBV27 to TRBJ1-6, with 7 bases aligning to TRBD1. This CDR3 contains 15 residues. Germline assignment: CDR1 MNHEY and CDR2 SMNVEV (reference sequence). V shed 7 bases, J shed 5 bases, and the junction held 8 bases outside the gene matches. The DNA of the CDR3 is TGTGCCAGCACGCGATACGGGACAGATAATTCACCCCTCCACTTT. It encodes CASTRYGTDNSPLHF.

The chain uses TRBV30 and TRBJ2-3, with D possibly matching TRBD1 (6 bases). The CDR3 totals 14 residues. V was pared by 0 bases and J by 5 bases, with 12 bases between. The germline CDR1 and CDR2 sequences are GTSNPN and SVGIG (reference sequence). This CDR3 is CAWSVSGGGDTQYF. CDR3 in DNA: TGTGCCTGGAGTGTAAGTGGGGGCGGAGATACGCAGTATTTT.

The chain joins TRBV4-2 to TRBJ2-7, with TRBD2 identical over 8 bases. CDR3 length equals 15 residues. Germline V gene lookup returns CDR1 LGHNA and CDR2 YNFKEQ. V was pared by 1 base and J by 4 bases, with 6 bases of the junction left unmatched. Here the CDR3 reads CASSQGAGGNYEQYF. The DNA for the CDR3 is TGTGCCAGCAGCCAAGGCGCGGGGGGAAATTACGAGCAGTACTTC.

The chain combines TRBV6-5 with TRBJ1-1; 8 bases match TRBD1. Trimming at V came to 6 bases and at J to 1 base, leaving 7 bases not matched to a gene. The CDR3 sequence is 15 residues long. CDR1 is MNHEY and CDR2 is SVGAGI in the germline V gene. DNA for the CDR3: TGTGCCAGCAGGCAACCTGGACAGGGGAACACTGAAGCTTTCTTT. Translated, it gives CASRQPGQGNTEAFF.

V gene TRBV6-4 combines with J gene TRBJ2-1; the match to TRBD2 covers 10 bases. The CDR3 sequence is 17 residues long. Germline V gene lookup returns CDR1 MRHNA and CDR2 SNTAGT. Trimming at V came to 6 bases and at J to 4 bases, leaving 12 bases not matched to a gene. This CDR3 is CASSIHPLAGVYNEQFF. CDR3 nucleotide sequence: TGTGCCAGCAGCATCCATCCGCTAGCGGGAGTGTACAATGAGCAGTTCTTC.

The V call is TRBV30, the J call TRBJ2-1; maybe TRBD2 (6 bases). Germline assignment: CDR1 GTSNPN and CDR2 SVGIG (reference sequence). Deletions cut 3 bases from V and 3 bases from J, with 12 bases between. There are 14 residues in the CDR3. CDR3 amino acids: CAWREGSYYNEQFF. Here the CDR3 DNA reads TGTGCCTGGAGGGAGGGGTCCTACTACAATGAGCAGTTCTTC.

The chain recombines TRBV19 with TRBJ1-2, with D maybe TRBD1 (5 bases). The CDR3 has 14 amino acids. Germline lookup yields CDR1 LNHDA and CDR2 SQIVND (reference sequence). Trimming took off 9 bases at V and 8 bases at J, with 22 bases between the two ends. In nucleotides, the CDR3 is TGTGCCAGCTCGTTAGCGGGGGAATCGCGCGGCTACACCTTC. It yields the protein CASSLAGESRGYTF.

Regarding this clone: Other DNA sequences from this sample encode an identical CDR3 as well. The rearrangement joins TRBV6-5 to TRBJ1-1, with TRBD1 as a possible D gene (6 bases). Per germline, CDR1 MNHEY and CDR2 SVGAGI. The CDR3 has 14 amino acids. The V end was cut by 5 bases, the J end by 4 bases, with 14 bases between. This chain's CDR3 is CASSPGHRGTEAFF. As DNA, the CDR3 is TGTGCCAGCAGTCCGGGACATAGAGGCACTGAAGCTTTCTTT.